These 26 T cell receptor beta chains were all obtained from the same sample, sequenced in a study of T cell responses to AZD1222 COVID-19 vaccine. Measured with immunoSEQ multiplex PCR; TCRdb has only the in-frame clones, and not every one. The data hold 100,000 to 150,000 clones, with more than 80% observed a single time. The sample consisted of peripheral blood, taken on day 0 of AZD1222 vaccination. The origin of the receptors is an adult in good health.

CDR3 bases: TGTGCCAGCAGCATCCAACGACAGGGTTACGAGCAGTACTTC. It encodes CASSIQRQGYEQYF. The rearrangement joins TRBV5-6 to TRBJ2-7; 7 nucleotides line up with TRBD1. The V gene's germline CDR1 is SGHDT and CDR2 YYEEEE. Trimming took 4 bases from V and 4 from J; bases not matched to a gene: 8. The CDR3 spans 14 residues. Looking up the rest from reference TRBV5-6 and TRBJ2-7 gives the full variable domain: DAGVTQSPTHLIKTRGQQVTLRCSPKSGHDTVSWYQQALGQGPQFIFQYYEEEERQRGNFPDRFSGHQFPNYSSELNVNALLLGDSALYLCASSIQRQGYEQYFGPGTRLTVT.

V and J are TRBV9 and TRBJ1-3; D gene unclear. The V and J ends lost 6 bases and 0 bases respectively, with 13 bases between them. The CDR3 has 15 residues. Germline V gene data show CDR1 as SGDLS and CDR2 as YYNGEE. The CDR3 here is CASKRTPGSGNTIYF. In DNA, the CDR3 is TGTGCCAGCAAGAGGACCCCTGGCTCTGGAAACACCATATATTTT.

This chain uses TRBV5-5 with TRBJ2-7; 9 nucleotides align to TRBD2. Germline trimming cut 2 bases from V and 4 bases from J; bases unmatched to any gene: 4. Germline V gives CDR1 SGHKS, CDR2 YYEKEE (reference sequence). The CDR3 has 14 residues. CDR3 coding DNA: TGTGCCAGCAGCTTTCTTAGCGGGAGTTACGAGCAGTACTTC. It is translated as CASSFLSGSYEQYF.

The CDR3 nucleotides read TGTGCCAGCAGTTCAACTACCGGGACACTTTACGGCTACACCTTC. Translation gives CASSSTTGTLYGYTF. The chain employs TRBV6-5 and TRBJ1-2, with a tentative D call TRBD1 (6 bases). Germline CDR1 reads MNHEY; CDR2 reads SVGAGI. V was trimmed by 4 bases and J by 8 bases, leaving 20 bases between them. This CDR3 has 15 residues.

V and J are TRBV30 and TRBJ1-6; 7 nucleotides match TRBD1. After removal of 4 bases from V and 2 bases from J, the junction contained 14 bases not matched to a gene. The CDR3 consists of 18 residues. From germline, CDR1 is GTSNPN and CDR2 SVGIG (reference sequence). Written as DNA, the CDR3 is TGTGCCTGGACGAAATTCTCGGGCGACAGGGCCTATAATTCACCCCTCCACTTT. This translates into CAWTKFSGDRAYNSPLHF.

This sequence joins TRBV7-6 and TRBJ2-7; D is uncertain. The CDR3 spans 15 residues. Trimming pared 1 base from V and 2 bases from J, leaving 12 bases between. Germline-derived CDR1 and CDR2 are SGHVS and FNYEAQ. DNA of the CDR3: TGTGCCAGCAGCTTAGGTAGTAGCACAACCTACGAGCAGTACTTC. This translates into CASSLGSSTTYEQYF.

The V gene is TRBV3-1 (or the pseudogene TRBV3-2), the J gene TRBJ2-5, with 14 bases fitting TRBD2. The CDR3 covers 17 residues. Losses at the gene ends were 8 bases for V and 5 bases for J; bases not matched to a gene: 13. Germline loops: CDR1 LGHDT, CDR2 YNNKEL (reference sequence). In DNA form, the CDR3 reads TGTGCCAGCGTTCTAACACAGGGACTAGCGGGAGAGGAGACCCAGTACTTC. Protein: CASVLTQGLAGEETQYF.

The V call is TRBV19, the J call TRBJ1-1; D not certain. The CDR3 totals 11 residues. Germline V lookup: CDR1 LNHDA, CDR2 SQIVND (reference sequence). Trimming removed 8 bases from V and 0 bases from J, with 4 bases in between. The CDR3 sequence is CASQMNTEAFF. CDR3 sequence (DNA): TGTGCCAGTCAAATGAACACTGAAGCTTTCTTT.

The gene calls are TRBV7-9 and TRBJ1-6; D not certain. CDR1 SEHNR and CDR2 FQNEAQ come from the germline V gene (reference sequence). V lost 1 base and J 9 bases, leaving 10 bases between the germline ends. CDR3 length: 14 amino acids. The CDR3 sequence is CASSLGRLVSPLHF. The CDR3 DNA sequence: TGTGCCAGCAGCTTAGGACGTCTAGTTTCACCCCTCCACTTT.

This rearrangement joins TRBV4-2 to TRBJ1-4, with TRBD1 as a possible D gene (6 bases). V shed 2 bases and J shed 7 bases, with 17 bases lying between them. There are 16 residues in the CDR3. Germline V gene lookup returns CDR1 LGHNA and CDR2 YNFKEQ. The CDR3 sequence: CASSQYEGLRGEKLFF. In DNA, the CDR3 is TGTGCCAGCAGCCAATACGAAGGGCTCAGGGGTGAAAAACTGTTTTTT.

The chain employs TRBV7-9 and TRBJ2-1; D is possibly TRBD2 (6 bases). With 5 bases removed from V and 8 bases from J, the gap between germline ends came to 22 bases. The length of the CDR3 is 16 residues. CDR1 is SEHNR, CDR2 FQNEAQ, per germline (reference sequence). The CDR3 protein is CASSGAGTSDLDEQFF. CDR3 coding DNA: TGTGCCAGCAGCGGAGCCGGGACTTCCGATTTAGATGAGCAGTTCTTC. The whole variable domain, filled in from reference TRBV7-9 and TRBJ2-1, reads DTGVSQNPRHKITKRGQNVTFRCDPISEHNRLYWYRQTLGQGPEFLTYFQNEAQLEKSRLLSDRFSAERPKGSFSTLEIQRTEQGDSAMYLCASSGAGTSDLDEQFFGPGTRLTVL.

The rearrangement uses TRBV7-2 and TRBJ1-3, with D perhaps matching TRBD1 (5 bases). Germline values: CDR1 SGHTA, CDR2 FQGNSA. Trimming removed 3 bases from V and 2 bases from J, with 11 bases in between. There are 15 residues in the CDR3. CDR3 amino acids: CASSFYPRAGNTIYF. The CDR3 DNA follows: TGTGCCAGCAGCTTTTACCCCAGGGCTGGAAACACCATATATTTT. The full variable domain, rest sourced from reference TRBV7-2 and TRBJ1-3, is GAGVSQSPSNKVTEKGKDVELRCDPISGHTALYWYRQSLGQGLEFLIYFQGNSAPDKSGLPSDRFSAERTGGSVSTLTIQRTQQEDSAVYLCASSFYPRAGNTIYFGEGSWLTVV.

This clone was detected only once. The rearrangement uses TRBV12-3 or TRBV12-4 and TRBJ2-1; D is unclear. The CDR3 runs 11 residues. Trimming stripped 1 base from V and 6 bases from J, with 1 base between. Written as DNA, the CDR3 is TGTGCCAGCAGTTTAGGCAATGAGCAGTTCTTC. Amino acid sequence: CASSLGNEQFF.

Note on this clone: Other nucleotide sequences in the sample specify the same CDR3. This rearrangement joins TRBV29-1 to TRBJ1-2; possibly TRBD1 for D (5 bases). The germline CDR1 and CDR2 sequences are SQVTM and ANQGSEA. V lost 3 bases and J 4 bases, leaving 6 bases between the germline ends. This CDR3 is built from 11 residues. The chain's CDR3 is CSVDTGYGYTF. The CDR3 DNA is TGCAGCGTTGATACAGGCTATGGCTACACCTTC.

The rearrangement uses TRBV6-5 and TRBJ2-1; D is perhaps TRBD2 (5 bases). Trimming removed 8 bases at V and 10 bases at J, with 12 bases between. CDR1 and CDR2 from the germline V gene are MNHEY and SVGAGI. The CDR3 length is 11 residues. Here the CDR3 reads CASQTRSEQFF. CDR3 in DNA: TGTGCCAGCCAAACTAGATCCGAGCAGTTCTTC.

The rearrangement uses TRBV10-1 and TRBJ2-7, with TRBD1 identical over 8 bases. V shed 3 bases, J shed 2 bases, and the junction held 6 bases outside the gene matches. CDR3 length equals 15 residues. Germline V gene sequence: CDR1 WNHNN, CDR2 SYGVQD (reference sequence). Here the CDR3 DNA reads TGCGCCAGCAGTGAAGGGACAGGCCCCCCCTACGAGCAGTACTTC. It encodes CASSEGTGPPYEQYF.

The V gene is TRBV24-1, the J gene TRBJ2-7; D might be TRBD1 (5 bases). The CDR3 totals 11 residues. Germline lookup yields CDR1 KGHDR and CDR2 SFDVKD. Between the trimmed V and J ends, which lost 7 bases and 5 bases, there was a span of 8 bases. The CDR3 is CATRSGNEQYF. The CDR3, as DNA: TGTGCCACCAGATCAGGGAACGAGCAGTACTTC.

The chain has TRBV27 and TRBJ2-7; D might be TRBD1 (5 bases). Germline loops: CDR1 MNHEY, CDR2 SMNVEV (reference sequence). The CDR3 runs 15 residues. V lost 1 base to trimming and J lost 7 bases, with 17 bases between them. The DNA for the CDR3 is TGTGCCAGCAGTTTATGGAGTCAGGGTGTAGGGGAGCAGTACTTC. It specifies CASSLWSQGVGEQYF.

This clone has just a few counts. The chain has TRBV5-1 and TRBJ1-5, with D possibly TRBD1 on 5 matching bases. There are 15 residues in the CDR3. Trimming shortened V by 0 bases and J by 0 bases, and 7 bases separated the two germline ends. The germline V gene has CDR1 SGHRS and CDR2 YFSETQ. DNA of the CDR3: TGCGCCAGCAGCTTGGCAGGGTATAGCAATCAGCCCCAGCATTTT. Residues: CASSLAGYSNQPQHF.

The V gene is TRBV24-1, the J gene TRBJ2-1, with TRBD1 matching over 11 bases. The CDR3 consists of 14 residues. In germline, CDR1 is KGHDR, CDR2 SFDVKD. With V trimmed by 9 bases and J by 7 bases, 7 bases remained unmatched. CDR3 residues: CATPGQGERNEQFF. Written as DNA, the CDR3 is TGTGCCACCCCGGGACAGGGGGAAAGGAATGAGCAGTTCTTC.

The chain uses TRBV19 and TRBJ1-1; no definite D call. The germline CDR1 and CDR2 sequences are LNHDA and SQIVND (reference sequence). Trimming cost V 3 bases and J 8 bases, with 19 bases left between them. The CDR3 covers 15 residues. The CDR3 DNA reads TGTGCCAGTAGTATGGGGTACGGCCGAAACCTAGAAGCTTTCTTT. Protein: CASSMGYGRNLEAFF.

J is TRBJ2-1 and V is TRBV24-1; D is possibly TRBD1 or TRBD2 (5 bases each). The germline V gene encodes CDR1 KGHDR and CDR2 SFDVKD. CDR3 size: 17 residues. V gave up 4 bases and J gave up 5 bases, with 20 bases separating them. The CDR3 nucleotides read TGTGCCACCAGTGACCCTTCCAATCGGGACCCAGACAATGAGCAGTTCTTC. Protein sequence: CATSDPSNRDPDNEQFF.

This clone was found once. V usage is TRBV2 and J usage is TRBJ2-6; D perhaps matches TRBD2 (6 bases). This CDR3 has 16 residues. Trimming stripped 4 bases from V and 2 bases from J, with 12 bases between. Germline CDR1 and CDR2: SNHLY and FYNNEI. The CDR3: CASSVFGGTGANVLTF. CDR3 in DNA: TGTGCCAGCAGTGTGTTCGGGGGAACTGGGGCCAACGTCCTGACTTTC. Full variable domain (outside the CDR3, taken from reference TRBV2 and TRBJ2-6): EPEVTQTPSHQVTQMGQEVILRCVPISNHLYFYWYRQILGQKVEFLVSFYNNEISEKSEIFDDQFSVERPDGSNFTLKIRSTKLEDSAMYFCASSVFGGTGANVLTFGAGSRLTVL.

This clone was recorded only once. The chain couples TRBV19 to TRBJ2-6; 10 nucleotides agree with TRBD1. The junction had 9 bases not matched to a gene; V was cut back by 1 base and J by 0 bases. The CDR3 is 20 residues long. CDR1 LNHDA and CDR2 SQIVND come from the germline V gene (reference sequence). CDR3 in amino acids: CASSIARRGTGASGANVLTF. The CDR3 DNA reads TGTGCCAGTAGTATAGCCAGGCGTGGGACAGGGGCCTCTGGGGCCAACGTCCTGACTTTC. Full variable domain (outside the CDR3, taken from reference TRBV19 and TRBJ2-6): DGGITQSPKYLFRKEGQNVTLSCEQNLNHDAMYWYRQDPGQGLRLIYYSQIVNDFQKGDIAEGYSVSREKKESFPLTVTSAQKNPTAFYLCASSIARRGTGASGANVLTFGAGSRLTVL.

The V call is TRBV5-1, the J call TRBJ2-2; TRBD2 is a possible D gene (6 bases). This CDR3 spans 16 amino acids. Trimming removed 4 bases at V and 0 bases at J, with 13 bases between. CDR1 and CDR2 from the germline V gene are SGHRS and YFSETQ. DNA of the CDR3: TGCGCCAGCAGCCCCGAGCGGGCCTCGAACACCGGGGAGCTGTTTTTT. This encodes CASSPERASNTGELFF.

This clone has more than one count but fewer than ten. The rearrangement uses TRBV28 and TRBJ1-5; no reliable D call. V gave up 6 bases and J gave up 8 bases, with 14 bases separating them. Germline V gene lookup returns CDR1 MDHEN and CDR2 SYDVKM. The CDR3 has 13 residues. The CDR3 loop is CASRPGSFEPQHF. In DNA form, the CDR3 reads TGTGCCAGCAGGCCTGGTTCATTCGAGCCCCAGCATTTT.